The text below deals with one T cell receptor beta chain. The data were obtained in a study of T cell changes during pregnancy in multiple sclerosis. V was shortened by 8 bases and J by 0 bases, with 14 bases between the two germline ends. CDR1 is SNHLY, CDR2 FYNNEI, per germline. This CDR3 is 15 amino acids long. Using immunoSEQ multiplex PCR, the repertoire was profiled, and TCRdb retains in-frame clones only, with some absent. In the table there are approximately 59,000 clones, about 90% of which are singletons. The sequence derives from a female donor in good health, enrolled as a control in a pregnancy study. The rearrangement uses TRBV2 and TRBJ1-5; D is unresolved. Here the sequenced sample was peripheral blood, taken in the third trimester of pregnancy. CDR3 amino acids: CASQRRNYSNQPQHF. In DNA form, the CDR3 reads TGTGCCAGCCAGCGGAGAAACTATAGCAATCAGCCCCAGCATTTT.